This T cell receptor beta chain originates from a study of blood T cell repertoires in COVID-19. Study summary: COVID-19 samples, acute and convalescent, were from the United States, Italy and Spain.

This CDR3 has 17 amino acids. In germline, CDR1 is SGHAT, CDR2 FQNNGV. The V and J ends lost 4 bases and 0 bases respectively, with 13 bases between them. The repertoire was sequenced with immunoSEQ multiplex PCR; TCRdb's copy has only in-frame clones and lacks some. The table lists roughly 230,000 clones, just under 90% of them singletons. This rearrangement joins TRBV11-2 to TRBJ1-6; no definite D call. The source is a woman in her thirties with acute COVID-19. Material: PBMCs or T cells enriched from blood (not recorded which). The CDR3, as DNA: TGTGCCAGCAGCTCATCCCTATACCGCTCCTATAATTCACCCCTCCACTTT. It encodes CASSSSLYRSYNSPLHF.